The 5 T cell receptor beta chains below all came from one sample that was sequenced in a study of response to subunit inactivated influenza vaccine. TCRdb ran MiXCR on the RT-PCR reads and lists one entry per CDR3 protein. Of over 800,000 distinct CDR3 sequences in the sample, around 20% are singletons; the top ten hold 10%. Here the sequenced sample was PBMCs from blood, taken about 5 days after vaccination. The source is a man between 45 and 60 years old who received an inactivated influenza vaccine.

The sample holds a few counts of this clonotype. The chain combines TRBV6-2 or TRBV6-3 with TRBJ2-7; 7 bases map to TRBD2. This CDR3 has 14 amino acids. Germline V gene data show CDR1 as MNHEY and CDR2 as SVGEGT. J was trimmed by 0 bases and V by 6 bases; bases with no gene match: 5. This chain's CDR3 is CASRTSPISYEQYF. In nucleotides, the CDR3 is TGTGCCAGCAGGACTAGCCCTATCTCCTACGAGCAGTACTTC.

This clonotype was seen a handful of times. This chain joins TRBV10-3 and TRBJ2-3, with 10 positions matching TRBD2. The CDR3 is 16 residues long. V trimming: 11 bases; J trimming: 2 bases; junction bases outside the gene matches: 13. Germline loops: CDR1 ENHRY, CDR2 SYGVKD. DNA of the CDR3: TGTGCCTTCTCGACCAGCGGGGGGGGTAACACAGATACGCAGTATTTT. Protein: CAFSTSGGGNTDTQYF.

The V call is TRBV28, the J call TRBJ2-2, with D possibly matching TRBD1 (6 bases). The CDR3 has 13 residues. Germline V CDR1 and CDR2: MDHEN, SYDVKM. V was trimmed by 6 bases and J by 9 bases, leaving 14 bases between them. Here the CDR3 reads CASRLMGAWELFF. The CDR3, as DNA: TGTGCCAGCAGGTTGATGGGGGCCTGGGAGCTGTTTTTT.

The DNA of the CDR3 is TGCGCCAGCAGCGGGAGGGGGACCGCCGGACAGCCCCAGCATTTT. Residues: CASSGRGTAGQPQHF. This rearrangement joins TRBV5-1 to TRBJ1-5; TRBD1 might be the D (6 bases). From germline, CDR1 is SGHRS and CDR2 YFSETQ. This CDR3 contains 15 residues. V was pared by 4 bases and J by 7 bases, with 18 bases between.

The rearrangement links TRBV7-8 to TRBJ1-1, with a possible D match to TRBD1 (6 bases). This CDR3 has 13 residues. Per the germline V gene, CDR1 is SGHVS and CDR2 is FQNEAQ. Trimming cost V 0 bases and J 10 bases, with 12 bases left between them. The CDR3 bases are TGTGCCAGCAGCTTAGCCGTACGGGGGCGAGCTTTCTTT. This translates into CASSLAVRGRAFF.